Shown below are 12 T cell receptor beta chains from a single sample sequenced in a study of OX40 agonist ivuxolimab in advanced cancers. Produced via immunoSEQ multiplex PCR; TCRdb's table is partial and in-frame only. This sample yields 100,000 to 120,000 clones, of which around 90% are seen a single time; less than 0.35% belongs to the top ten. The specimen was CD4+ or CD8+ T cells sorted from blood, collected in a trial of the OX40 agonist ivuxolimab. The source is an adult with an advanced solid tumor such as melanoma, head and neck, liver or kidney cancer.

The chain is built from TRBV5-1 and TRBJ1-1, with D unclear. Trimming pared 1 base from V and 4 bases from J, leaving 14 bases between. The germline V gene encodes CDR1 SGHRS and CDR2 YFSETQ. The CDR3 covers 15 residues. In DNA, the CDR3 is TGCGCCAGCAGCTTGAAATTCGGGGAAGGCACTGAAGCTTTCTTT. Protein: CASSLKFGEGTEAFF.

This chain joins TRBV7-8 and TRBJ2-1, with TRBD2 matching over 11 bases. Trimming took 5 bases from V and 4 from J; bases not matched to a gene: 7. Germline values: CDR1 SGHVS, CDR2 FQNEAQ. This CDR3 has 16 residues. CDR3 nucleotides: TGTGCCAGCAGCGTAACCGGACTAGCGGGTTACAATGAGCAGTTCTTC. This translates into CASSVTGLAGYNEQFF.

J is TRBJ1-2 and V is TRBV11-3, with D perhaps matching TRBD1 (5 bases). V was cut by 5 bases and J by 4 bases, with 14 bases left in between. CDR1 is SGHNT, CDR2 YENEEA, per germline. The CDR3 contains 14 residues. The CDR3 protein is CASSPKARVYGYTF. The CDR3 nucleotides read TGTGCCAGCAGCCCAAAGGCCAGGGTCTATGGCTACACCTTC.

This clone has a handful of counts. This sequence joins TRBV9 and TRBJ1-5; D unresolved. The V end lost 4 bases, the J end lost 9 bases, and 11 bases lay between the germline ends. CDR3 length equals 12 residues. The germline V gene encodes CDR1 SGDLS and CDR2 YYNGEE. The chain's CDR3 is CASSSRTGPQHF. Written as DNA, the CDR3 is TGTGCCAGCAGCAGCCGGACGGGGCCCCAGCATTTT.

The chain links TRBV25-1 to TRBJ1-1; 7 bases align to TRBD1. The CDR3 covers 15 residues. Germline CDR1 and CDR2: MGHDK and SYGVNS. After removal of 4 bases from V and 2 bases from J, the junction contained 7 bases not matched to a gene. The DNA of the CDR3 is TGTGCCAGCAGTGCAAGACAGGGTTTTAACACTGAAGCTTTCTTT. Its translation: CASSARQGFNTEAFF.

This sequence joins TRBV9 and TRBJ1-4; a possible D gene is TRBD1 (6 bases). CDR1 and CDR2 (germline): SGDLS, YYNGEE. CDR3 length equals 13 residues. V lost 7 bases to trimming and J lost 8 bases, with 15 bases between them. CDR3 sequence: CASARGGLEKLFF. CDR3 coding DNA: TGTGCCAGCGCCCGGGGGGGCTTAGAAAAACTGTTTTTT.

This clone occurred a few times. This sequence joins TRBV18 and TRBJ2-1, with D maybe TRBD2 (5 bases). The CDR3 totals 16 residues. CDR1 and CDR2 from the germline V gene are KGHSH and LQKENI. The V end lost 4 bases, the J end lost 1 base, and 14 bases lay between the germline ends. The CDR3 here is CASSRAGVGSYNEQFF. The CDR3, as DNA: TGTGCCAGCTCACGAGCCGGGGTAGGGTCCTACAATGAGCAGTTCTTC.

The chain employs TRBV19 and TRBJ2-3, with D perhaps matching TRBD2 (7 bases). The germline CDR1 and CDR2 sequences are LNHDA and SQIVND (reference sequence). The CDR3 covers 14 residues. V lost 8 bases, J lost 10 bases, and 22 bases lay in between. The CDR3 region is CASAEGGKRYAQYF. The CDR3 coding sequence is TGTGCCAGTGCTGAGGGGGGGAAAAGATACGCGCAGTATTTT.

This chain connects TRBV10-3 to TRBJ2-3; D unclear. Germline V lookup: CDR1 ENHRY, CDR2 SYGVKD. The ends were cut back, 6 bases at V and 5 bases at J, with 12 bases in the middle. This CDR3 has 13 amino acids. The DNA for the CDR3 is TGTGCCATCAGGGGCCCGGGTGTAGATACGCAGTATTTT. As protein: CAIRGPGVDTQYF.

The gene calls are TRBV30 and TRBJ1-2; 7 bases are a match to TRBD1. The CDR3 spans 13 residues. The germline V gene encodes CDR1 GTSNPN and CDR2 SVGIG (reference sequence). The trim removed 3 bases at V and 2 bases at J, leaving 3 bases unmatched. CDR3 in amino acids: CAWRPGQNYGYTF. CDR3 DNA: TGTGCCTGGAGGCCGGGACAGAACTATGGCTACACCTTC. Variable domain in full (rest from reference TRBV30 and TRBJ1-2): SQTIHQWPATLVQPVGSPLSLECTVEGTSNPNLYWYRQAAGRGLQLLFYSVGIGQISSEVPQNLSASRPQDRQFILSSKKLLLSDSGFYLCAWRPGQNYGYTFGSGTRLTVV.

The rearrangement joins TRBV4-3 to TRBJ1-4; D perhaps matches TRBD1 (5 bases). CDR3 size: 16 residues. V was shortened by 0 bases and J by 4 bases, with 12 bases between the two germline ends. CDR1 is LGHNA and CDR2 is YSLEER in the germline V gene. The CDR3 sequence is CASSQELGRSNEKLFF. The CDR3 region has the DNA TGCGCCAGCAGCCAAGAGTTGGGACGGAGTAATGAAAAACTGTTTTTT.

This clone showed up just once. The chain is built from TRBV20-1 and TRBJ2-3, with D hard to call. Germline V gene lookup returns CDR1 DFQATT and CDR2 SNEGSKA (reference sequence). Trimming pared 5 bases from V and 3 bases from J, leaving 6 bases between. The CDR3 runs 11 residues. The DNA for the CDR3 is TGCAGTGCTGGTTGGACAGATACGCAGTATTTT. Residues: CSAGWTDTQYF.